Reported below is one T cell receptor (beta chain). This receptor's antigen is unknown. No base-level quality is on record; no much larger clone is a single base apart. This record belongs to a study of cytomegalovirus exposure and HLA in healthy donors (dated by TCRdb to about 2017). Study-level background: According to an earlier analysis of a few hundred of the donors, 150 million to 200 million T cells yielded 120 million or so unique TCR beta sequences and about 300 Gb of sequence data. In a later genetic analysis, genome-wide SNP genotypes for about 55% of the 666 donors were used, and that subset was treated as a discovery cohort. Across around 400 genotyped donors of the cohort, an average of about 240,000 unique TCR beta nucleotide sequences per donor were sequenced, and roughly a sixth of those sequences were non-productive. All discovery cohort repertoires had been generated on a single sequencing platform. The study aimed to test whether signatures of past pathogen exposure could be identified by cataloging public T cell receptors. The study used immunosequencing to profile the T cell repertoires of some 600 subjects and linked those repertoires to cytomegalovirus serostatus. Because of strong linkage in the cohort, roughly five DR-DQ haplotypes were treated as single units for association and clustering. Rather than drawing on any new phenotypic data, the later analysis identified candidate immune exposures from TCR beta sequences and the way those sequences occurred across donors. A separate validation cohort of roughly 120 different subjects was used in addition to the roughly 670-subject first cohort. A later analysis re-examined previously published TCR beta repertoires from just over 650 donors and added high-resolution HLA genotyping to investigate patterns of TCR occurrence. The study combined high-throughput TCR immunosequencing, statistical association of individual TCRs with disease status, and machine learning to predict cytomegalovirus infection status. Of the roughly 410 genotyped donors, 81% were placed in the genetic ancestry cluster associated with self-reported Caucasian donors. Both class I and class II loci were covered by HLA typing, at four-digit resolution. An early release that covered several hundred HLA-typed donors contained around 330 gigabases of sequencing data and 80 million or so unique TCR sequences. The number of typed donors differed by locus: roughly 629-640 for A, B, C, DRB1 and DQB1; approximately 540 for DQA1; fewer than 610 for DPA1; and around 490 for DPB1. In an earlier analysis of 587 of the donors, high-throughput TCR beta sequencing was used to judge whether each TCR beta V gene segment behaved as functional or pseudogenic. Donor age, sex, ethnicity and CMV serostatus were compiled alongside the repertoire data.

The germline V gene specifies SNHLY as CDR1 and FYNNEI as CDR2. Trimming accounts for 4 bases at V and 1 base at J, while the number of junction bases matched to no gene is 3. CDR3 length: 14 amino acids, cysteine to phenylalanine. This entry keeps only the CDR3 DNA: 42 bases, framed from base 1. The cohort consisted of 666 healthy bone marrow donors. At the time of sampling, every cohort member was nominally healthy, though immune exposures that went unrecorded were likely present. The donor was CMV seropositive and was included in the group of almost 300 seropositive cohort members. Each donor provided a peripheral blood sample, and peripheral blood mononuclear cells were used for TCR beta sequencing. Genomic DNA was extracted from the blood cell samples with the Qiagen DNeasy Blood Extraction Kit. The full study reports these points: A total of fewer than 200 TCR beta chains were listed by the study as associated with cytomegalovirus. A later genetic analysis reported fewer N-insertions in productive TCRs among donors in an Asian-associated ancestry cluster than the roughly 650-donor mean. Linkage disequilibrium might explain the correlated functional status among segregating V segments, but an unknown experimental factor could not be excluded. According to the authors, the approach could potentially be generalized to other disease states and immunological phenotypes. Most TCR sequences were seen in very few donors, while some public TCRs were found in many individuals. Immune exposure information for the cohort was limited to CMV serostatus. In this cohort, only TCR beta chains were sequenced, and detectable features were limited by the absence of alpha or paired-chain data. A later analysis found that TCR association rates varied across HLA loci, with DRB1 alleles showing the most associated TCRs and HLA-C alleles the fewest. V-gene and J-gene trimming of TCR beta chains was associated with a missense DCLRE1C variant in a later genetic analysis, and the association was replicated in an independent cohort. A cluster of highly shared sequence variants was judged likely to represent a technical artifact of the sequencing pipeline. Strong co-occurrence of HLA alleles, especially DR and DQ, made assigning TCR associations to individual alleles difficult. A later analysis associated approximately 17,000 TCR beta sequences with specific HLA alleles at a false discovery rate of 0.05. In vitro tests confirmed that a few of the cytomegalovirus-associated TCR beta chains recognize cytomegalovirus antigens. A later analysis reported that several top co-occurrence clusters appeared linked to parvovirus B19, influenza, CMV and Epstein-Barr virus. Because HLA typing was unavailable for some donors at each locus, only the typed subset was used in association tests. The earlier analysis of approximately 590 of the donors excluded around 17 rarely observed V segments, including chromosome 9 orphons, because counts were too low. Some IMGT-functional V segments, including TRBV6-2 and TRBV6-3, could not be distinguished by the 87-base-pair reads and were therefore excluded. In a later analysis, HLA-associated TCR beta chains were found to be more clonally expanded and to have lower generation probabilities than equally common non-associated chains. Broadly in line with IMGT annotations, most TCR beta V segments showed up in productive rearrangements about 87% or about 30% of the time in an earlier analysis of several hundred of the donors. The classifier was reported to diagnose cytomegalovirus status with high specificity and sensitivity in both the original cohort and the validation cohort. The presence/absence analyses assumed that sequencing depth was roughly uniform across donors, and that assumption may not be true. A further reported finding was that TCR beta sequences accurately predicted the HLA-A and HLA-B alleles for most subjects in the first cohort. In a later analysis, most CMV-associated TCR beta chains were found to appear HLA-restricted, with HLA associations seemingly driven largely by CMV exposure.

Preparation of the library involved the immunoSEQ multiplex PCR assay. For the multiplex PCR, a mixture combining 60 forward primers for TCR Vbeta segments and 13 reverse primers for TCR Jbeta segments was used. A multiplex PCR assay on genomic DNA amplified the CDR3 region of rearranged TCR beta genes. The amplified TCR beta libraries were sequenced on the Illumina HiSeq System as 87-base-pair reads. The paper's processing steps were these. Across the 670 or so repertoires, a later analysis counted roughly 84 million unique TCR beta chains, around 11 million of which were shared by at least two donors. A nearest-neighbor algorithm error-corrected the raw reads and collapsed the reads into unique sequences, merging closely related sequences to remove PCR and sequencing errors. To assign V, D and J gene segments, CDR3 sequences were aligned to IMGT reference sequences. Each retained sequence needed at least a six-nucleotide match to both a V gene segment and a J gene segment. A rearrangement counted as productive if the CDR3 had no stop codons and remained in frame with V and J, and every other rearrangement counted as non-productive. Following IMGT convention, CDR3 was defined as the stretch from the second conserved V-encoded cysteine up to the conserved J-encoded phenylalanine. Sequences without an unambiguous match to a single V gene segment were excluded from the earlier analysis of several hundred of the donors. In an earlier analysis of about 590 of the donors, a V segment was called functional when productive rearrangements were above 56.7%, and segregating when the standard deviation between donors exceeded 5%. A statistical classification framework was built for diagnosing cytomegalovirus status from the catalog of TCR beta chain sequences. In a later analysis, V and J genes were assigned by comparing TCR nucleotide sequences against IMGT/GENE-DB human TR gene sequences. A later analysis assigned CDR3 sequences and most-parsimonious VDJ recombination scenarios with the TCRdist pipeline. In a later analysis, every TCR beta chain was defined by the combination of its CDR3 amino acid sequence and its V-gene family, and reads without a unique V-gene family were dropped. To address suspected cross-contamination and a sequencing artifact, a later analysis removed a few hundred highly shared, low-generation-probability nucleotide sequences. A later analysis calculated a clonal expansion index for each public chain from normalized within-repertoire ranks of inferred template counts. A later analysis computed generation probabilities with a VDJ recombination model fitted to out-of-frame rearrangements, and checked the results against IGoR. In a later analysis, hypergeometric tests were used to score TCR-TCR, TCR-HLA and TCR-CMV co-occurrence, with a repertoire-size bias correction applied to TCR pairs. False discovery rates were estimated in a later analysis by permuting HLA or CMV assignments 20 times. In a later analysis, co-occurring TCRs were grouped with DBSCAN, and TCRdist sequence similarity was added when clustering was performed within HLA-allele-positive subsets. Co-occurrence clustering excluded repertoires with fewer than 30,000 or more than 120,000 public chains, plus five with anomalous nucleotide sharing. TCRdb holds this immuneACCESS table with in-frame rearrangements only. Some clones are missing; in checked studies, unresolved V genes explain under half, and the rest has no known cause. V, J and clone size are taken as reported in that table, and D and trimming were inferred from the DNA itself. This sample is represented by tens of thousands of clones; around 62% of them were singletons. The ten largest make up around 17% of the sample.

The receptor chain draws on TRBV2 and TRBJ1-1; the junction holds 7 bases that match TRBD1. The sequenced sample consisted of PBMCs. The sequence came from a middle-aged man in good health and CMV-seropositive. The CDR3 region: CASSGQGSNTEAFF. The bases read TGTGCCAGCAGTGGACAGGGATCGAACACTGAAGCTTTCTTT.